The 31 T cell receptor beta chains listed next were all sequenced from one sample in a study of blood T cell repertoires in COVID-19. The table came from immunoSEQ multiplex PCR; TCRdb's copy has only in-frame clones and leaves some out. This table has 130,000 or so clones, less than 85% appearing once. Sample: peripheral blood. The receptors originated from a woman aged 60-75 years with acute or convalescent COVID-19.

The rearrangement joins TRBV12-3 or TRBV12-4 to TRBJ1-1; D is ambiguous. Deletions cut 3 bases from V and 5 bases from J, with 4 bases between. This CDR3 contains 11 residues. In DNA, the CDR3 is TGTGCCAGCAGTTTCGGGACTGAAGCTTTCTTT. Residues: CASSFGTEAFF.

This clone was counted only a few times. V gene TRBV28 combines with J gene TRBJ1-2; possible D gene TRBD1, 6 bases. The V end lost 4 bases, the J end lost 5 bases, and 14 bases lay between the germline ends. This CDR3 has 14 amino acids. CDR1 is MDHEN, CDR2 SYDVKM, per germline. The DNA of the CDR3 is TGTGCCAGCAGTTATCCAGGGGAGAGGTATGGCTACACCTTC. This gives the protein CASSYPGERYGYTF.

The chain uses TRBV6-2 or TRBV6-3 and TRBJ1-1, with D unresolved. The CDR3 spans 10 residues. Trimming shortened V by 5 bases and J by 7 bases, and 5 bases separated the two germline ends. Germline lookup yields CDR1 MNHEY and CDR2 SVGEGT. CDR3 sequence: CASSRGEAFF. In nucleotides, the CDR3 is TGTGCCAGCAGTCGAGGTGAAGCTTTCTTT.

The chain has TRBV10-3 and TRBJ2-3; 7 nucleotides line up with TRBD2. The CDR3 loop spans 16 amino acids. Germline V gene lookup returns CDR1 ENHRY and CDR2 SYGVKD. V shed 0 bases and J 3 bases; nucleotides not matched to a gene: 6. CDR3 sequence: CAISESAGRGTDTQYF. The CDR3 DNA follows: TGTGCCATCAGTGAGTCGGCAGGGAGGGGTACAGATACGCAGTATTTT.

This clone has just one count. The chain carries TRBV27 and TRBJ1-5; D is undetermined. Germline V gene data show CDR1 as MNHEY and CDR2 as SMNVEV (reference sequence). Trimming removed 3 bases at V and 7 bases at J, with 10 bases between. The CDR3 is 13 amino acids. For the CDR3, the DNA is TGTGCCAGCAGTTTTAAGGGAGGACAGCCCCAGCATTTT. Encoded protein: CASSFKGGQPQHF.

The V call is TRBV5-4, the J call TRBJ1-4, with 7 nucleotides matching TRBD1. V dropped 0 bases and J dropped 7; count of bases not matched to a gene: 6. The V gene's germline CDR1 is SGHNT and CDR2 YYREEE (reference sequence). The length of the CDR3 is 15 residues. The chain's CDR3 is CASSLEGASGEKLFF. The DNA for the CDR3 is TGTGCCAGCAGCTTGGAGGGGGCAAGTGGTGAAAAACTGTTTTTT.

The genes are TRBV18 and TRBJ1-5, with TRBD1 as a possible D gene (6 bases). V shed 5 bases and J shed 1 base, with 21 bases lying between them. This CDR3 spans 18 amino acids. The germline V gene has CDR1 KGHSH and CDR2 LQKENI. CDR3 sequence: CASSSLAQGRGSNQPQHF. CDR3 nucleotides: TGTGCCAGCTCATCACTCGCCCAGGGGCGGGGGAGCAATCAGCCCCAGCATTTT.

The V gene is TRBV20-1, the J gene TRBJ1-1, with D possibly being TRBD1 (6 bases). This CDR3 is built from 11 residues. Germline V gene sequence: CDR1 DFQATT, CDR2 SNEGSKA (reference sequence). V was cut by 6 bases and J by 7 bases, with 12 bases left in between. The CDR3 region has the DNA TGCAGTGCAAAAACAGGGTTTGAAGCTTTCTTT. Amino acid sequence: CSAKTGFEAFF.

This rearrangement joins TRBV10-2 to TRBJ1-5, with 7 bases lining up with TRBD1. The V gene's germline CDR1 is WSHSY and CDR2 SAAADI. V was pared by 4 bases and J by 2 bases, with 2 bases of the junction left unmatched. CDR3 length: 14 amino acids. CDR3 coding DNA: TGCGCCAGCAGTGGGGACAGAGGCAATCAGCCCCAGCATTTT. Its translation: CASSGDRGNQPQHF.

This chain links TRBV2 with TRBJ2-7; D not resolved. CDR1 and CDR2 from the germline V gene are SNHLY and FYNNEI. V lost 5 bases and J lost 2, with 7 bases in between. This CDR3 region has 12 residues. Here the CDR3 DNA reads TGTGCCAGCAGTTACACCCCCTACGAGCAGTACTTC. Translating it yields CASSYTPYEQYF.

The table lists this clone with a few counts. The rearrangement links TRBV6-2 or TRBV6-3 to TRBJ1-6, with TRBD1 matching over 10 bases. Unmatched junction bases numbered 8, after V lost 5 bases and J lost 10 bases. Germline V gene data show CDR1 as MNHEY and CDR2 as SVGEGT. The length of the CDR3 is 15 residues. The CDR3 reads CASSSRDRGRSPLHF. Written as DNA, the CDR3 is TGTGCCAGCAGTAGCCGGGACAGGGGTCGATCACCCCTCCACTTT.

The chain couples TRBV3-1 (or the pseudogene TRBV3-2) to TRBJ1-1; D is undetermined. Germline values: CDR1 LGHDT, CDR2 YNNKEL (reference sequence). The V end lost 6 bases, the J end lost 1 base, and 12 bases lay between the germline ends. This CDR3 region has 14 residues. CDR3 region: CASRYGVGNTEAFF. The CDR3 nucleotides are TGTGCCAGCAGATACGGAGTGGGGAACACTGAAGCTTTCTTT.

The gene calls are TRBV11-2 and TRBJ1-5; D not certain. The V gene's germline CDR1 is SGHAT and CDR2 FQNNGV. The CDR3 is 13 amino acids. The V end lost 0 bases, the J end lost 5 bases, and 5 bases lay between the germline ends. CDR3 residues: CASSLEPDQPQHF. CDR3 in DNA: TGTGCCAGCAGCTTAGAGCCGGATCAGCCCCAGCATTTT.

This chain uses TRBV29-1 with TRBJ2-5; TRBD1 aligns across 10 bases. V shed 7 bases and J 2 bases; nucleotides not matched to a gene: 4. Germline V gene lookup returns CDR1 SQVTM and CDR2 ANQGSEA. This CDR3 contains 13 residues. CDR3 in DNA: TGCAGCGCAAGGACAGGGGGACAAGAGACCCAGTACTTC. Its protein is CSARTGGQETQYF.

This chain joins TRBV5-1 and TRBJ1-1, with D unclear. Germline-derived CDR1 and CDR2 are SGHRS and YFSETQ. The ends were cut back, 6 bases at V and 10 bases at J, with 22 bases in the middle. The length of the CDR3 is 14 residues. In DNA, the CDR3 is TGCGCCAGCACCGACCCGGGGTATAGTATCGGAGCTTTCTTT. It is translated as CASTDPGYSIGAFF.

This sequence joins TRBV19 and TRBJ2-7; D not certain. Trimming cost V 5 bases and J 2 bases, with 13 bases left between them. Germline V CDR1 and CDR2: LNHDA, SQIVND (reference sequence). The CDR3 is 14 residues long. The CDR3 bases are TGTGCCAGTAGTGTAAATACAGCCACCTACGAGCAGTACTTC. This translates into CASSVNTATYEQYF.

The chain links TRBV2 to TRBJ1-5; 8 bases map to TRBD1. The CDR3 spans 12 residues. V lost 6 bases and J lost 7; bases outside the gene matches: 2. CDR1 and CDR2 (germline): SNHLY, FYNNEI. The CDR3, as DNA: TGTGCCAGCAGAACAGGGGGGCAGCCCCAGCATTTT. It is translated as CASRTGGQPQHF. The variable domain in full, with the rest retrieved from reference TRBV2 and TRBJ1-5, is EPEVTQTPSHQVTQMGQEVILRCVPISNHLYFYWYRQILGQKVEFLVSFYNNEISEKSEIFDDQFSVERPDGSNFTLKIRSTKLEDSAMYFCASRTGGQPQHFGDGTRLSIL.

The chain couples TRBV7-8 to TRBJ1-5, with D perhaps matching TRBD1 (5 bases). Trimming took off 1 base at V and 6 bases at J, with 13 bases between the two ends. This CDR3 is built from 15 residues. Germline CDR1 SGHVS, CDR2 FQNEAQ. CDR3 coding DNA: TGTGCCAGCAGCTTAGGCATAGGGGCCGGTCAGCCCCAGCATTTT. It is translated as CASSLGIGAGQPQHF.

This chain links TRBV21-1 with TRBJ2-3; the DNA was not used to check the table's D call, TRBD1. TRBV21-1 is recorded as a pseudogene. CDR3 length: 13 amino acids. The CDR3 region is CASSPLATDTQYF. In DNA form, the CDR3 reads TGTGCCAGCAGCCCCCTGGCCACAGATACGCAGTATTTT.

The CDR3: CASSAAPNQPQHF. Written as DNA, the CDR3 is TGTGCCAGCAGTGCTGCGCCTAATCAGCCCCAGCATTTT. The V call is TRBV2, the J call TRBJ1-5; D unclear. This CDR3 contains 13 residues. Trimming removed 4 bases from V and 4 bases from J, with 8 bases in between. From germline, CDR1 is SNHLY and CDR2 FYNNEI. Full variable domain (outside the CDR3, taken from reference TRBV2 and TRBJ1-5): EPEVTQTPSHQVTQMGQEVILRCVPISNHLYFYWYRQILGQKVEFLVSFYNNEISEKSEIFDDQFSVERPDGSNFTLKIRSTKLEDSAMYFCASSAAPNQPQHFGDGTRLSIL.

This chain connects TRBV29-1 to TRBJ1-1, with D hard to call. This CDR3 contains 13 residues. The germline V and J ends were trimmed by 4 bases and 3 bases, with 12 bases remaining between them. Germline assignment: CDR1 SQVTM and CDR2 ANQGSEA. The CDR3 DNA reads TGCAGCGTTGCGAGGAGCTGGGACACTGAAGCTTTCTTT. It encodes CSVARSWDTEAFF.

The V gene is TRBV6-5, the J gene TRBJ1-1; a possible D gene is TRBD1 (6 bases). Germline V CDR1 and CDR2: MNHEY, SVGAGI. The CDR3 is 13 amino acids. As DNA, the CDR3 is TGTGCATGCTTCAGGACAGCGAACACTGAAGCTTTCTTT. Its translation: CACFRTANTEAFF.

The chain employs TRBV19 and TRBJ2-3, with D tentatively TRBD2 (5 bases). The germline V and J ends were trimmed by 5 bases and 1 base, with 19 bases remaining between them. Germline lookup yields CDR1 LNHDA and CDR2 SQIVND (reference sequence). The CDR3 totals 17 residues. CDR3 coding DNA: TGTGCCAGTAGTTTAAAAACGGGGTTGGCTGGCACAGATACGCAGTATTTT. Residues: CASSLKTGLAGTDTQYF.

The gene calls are TRBV19 and TRBJ2-2; the D is unclear. From germline, CDR1 is LNHDA and CDR2 SQIVND (reference sequence). CDR3 size: 15 residues. Trimming shortened V by 6 bases and J by 6 bases, and 17 bases separated the two germline ends. In DNA, the CDR3 is TGTGCCAGTAGCCCTCGGGTTTTACGGGCCGGGGAGCTGTTTTTT. Amino acid sequence: CASSPRVLRAGELFF.

The V and J genes are TRBV5-4 and TRBJ2-7, with 8 bases matching TRBD1. Germline V gene sequence: CDR1 SGHNT, CDR2 YYREEE (reference sequence). With 3 bases clipped from V and 2 bases from J, the junction kept 13 bases outside the gene matches. The length of the CDR3 is 17 residues. The CDR3 loop is CASSSRPPAQGAYEQYF. The CDR3 nucleotides are TGTGCCAGCAGCTCTCGACCGCCGGCACAGGGGGCCTACGAGCAGTACTTC.

The chain links TRBV20-1 to TRBJ2-4; D not resolved. V lost 3 bases to trimming and J lost 7 bases, with 7 bases between them. The CDR3 contains 11 residues. CDR1 is DFQATT, CDR2 SNEGSKA, per germline (reference sequence). The CDR3 nucleotides read TGCAGTGCTAGCGGGTGGAACATTCAGTACTTC. Its protein is CSASGWNIQYF.

This clone was observed a single time. The rearrangement links TRBV11-2 to TRBJ2-5, with TRBD1 matching over 7 bases. V lost 5 bases and J lost 5; bases outside the gene matches: 14. The CDR3 consists of 16 residues. Germline-derived CDR1 and CDR2 are SGHAT and FQNNGV. CDR3 loop: CASSPLSDRRKETQYF. In nucleotides, the CDR3 is TGTGCCAGCAGCCCCTTGTCGGACAGGAGAAAGGAGACCCAGTACTTC. Using reference TRBV11-2 and TRBJ2-5 for the parts outside the CDR3, the full variable domain is EAGVAQSPRYKIIEKRQSVAFWCNPISGHATLYWYQQILGQGPKLLIQFQNNGVVDDSQLPKDRFSAERLKGVDSTLKIQPAKLEDSAVYLCASSPLSDRRKETQYFGPGTRLLVL.

This chain joins TRBV11-3 and TRBJ1-2; D unclear. The CDR3 covers 13 residues. Trimming stripped 1 base from V and 8 bases from J, with 11 bases between. CDR1 and CDR2 from the germline V gene are SGHNT and YENEEA. The DNA of the CDR3 is TGTGCCAGCAGCTTAGTCTTTTGGCGGGGCTACACCTTC. It specifies CASSLVFWRGYTF.

V is TRBV3-1 (or the pseudogene TRBV3-2) and J is TRBJ1-2; no firm D call. V was shortened by 0 bases and J by 3 bases, with 5 bases between the two germline ends. Germline V gene lookup returns CDR1 LGHDT and CDR2 YNNKEL (reference sequence). The CDR3 runs 13 residues. CDR3 sequence: CASSQEAYYGYTF. CDR3 sequence (DNA): TGTGCCAGCAGCCAAGAGGCTTACTATGGCTACACCTTC.

This sequence joins TRBV2 and TRBJ1-2; D might be TRBD1 (5 bases). Germline loops: CDR1 SNHLY, CDR2 FYNNEI. V was shortened by 2 bases and J by 3 bases, with 31 bases between the two germline ends. CDR3 length equals 21 residues. The CDR3 DNA reads TGTGCCAGCAGTGAACGTTGGGGAACAAACTACGGACCCCAAGGGGACTATGGCTACACCTTC. Protein product: CASSERWGTNYGPQGDYGYTF.

CDR3 sequence: CASSLAADQETQYF. In DNA form, the CDR3 reads TGTGCCAGCAGCCTAGCGGCCGACCAAGAGACCCAGTACTTC. The chain uses TRBV6-4 and TRBJ2-5; 7 bases fit TRBD2. The CDR3 spans 14 residues. Germline trimming cut 6 bases from V and 0 bases from J; bases unmatched to any gene: 4. The germline CDR1 and CDR2 sequences are MRHNA and SNTAGT.